The entry that follows covers one TCR beta chain sequence. Its specificity is not known. Looked up from germline, CDR1 is SGHNT and CDR2 is YYREEE (reference sequence). The CDR3 is 13 amino acids. After removal of 4 bases from V and 8 bases from J, the junction contained 4 bases not matched to a gene. This sample was included in a study of glioma-infiltrating T cells after dendritic cell vaccination. Looking at the study overall: Samples are from glioblastoma patients in Phase I and II dendritic cell vaccine trials. At biweekly intervals, patients got three intradermal dendritic cell vaccine injections.

Selection required adequate fresh-frozen tumor tissue plus more than two years' survival data. The study, taken as a whole, reports: Higher TCR clonality did not directly relate to longer survival.

Repertoires were generated with immunoSEQ multiplex PCR, while TCRdb's copy carries only in-frame clones and drops some. In the table there are roughly 98,000 clones, over 75% of which are singletons. The clonotype originates from a human donor with glioblastoma. The V gene is TRBV5-4, the J gene TRBJ2-2; 8 nucleotides agree with TRBD1. The input for sequencing was blood, taken before dendritic cell vaccination. This CDR3 is CASSPQGAGELFF. In nucleotides, the CDR3 is TGTGCCAGCAGCCCTCAGGGGGCGGGGGAGCTGTTTTTT. Full variable domain (missing parts from reference TRBV5-4 and TRBJ2-2): ETGVTQSPTHLIKTRGQQVTLRCSSQSGHNTVSWYQQALGQGPQFIFQYYREEENGRGNFPPRFSGLQFPNYSSELNVNALELDDSALYLCASSPQGAGELFFGEGSRLTVL.